Shown below are 20 T cell receptor beta chains from a single sample sequenced in a study of CD8 T cells in ankylosing spondylitis. TCRdb analysed the 5' RACE reads with MiXCR anew, one entry per CDR3 protein. This table holds some 130,000 distinct CDR3 sequences, approximately 8.4% found once. The specimen sequenced was synovial fluid, either unsorted or a sorted T cell fraction (not recorded which). These receptor sequences come from a male donor with ankylosing spondylitis.

This clonotype was observed many times. The V gene is TRBV7-9, the J gene TRBJ2-5; tentative D call: TRBD1 (5 bases). V lost 3 bases, J lost 2 bases, and 7 bases lay in between. The CDR3 has 13 residues. Germline V lookup: CDR1 SEHNR, CDR2 FQNEAQ (reference sequence). CDR3 sequence: CASSFDRQETQYF. The CDR3 DNA sequence: TGTGCCAGCAGCTTCGACAGACAAGAGACCCAGTACTTC.

This clonotype was observed many times. The chain joins TRBV2 to TRBJ2-7; either TRBD1 or TRBD2 may fit D (5 bases each). There are 12 residues in the CDR3. CDR1 SNHLY and CDR2 FYNNEI come from the germline V gene. V lost 6 bases and J 6 bases, leaving 12 bases between the germline ends. The CDR3 protein is CASRPTGGEQYF. Here the CDR3 DNA reads TGTGCCAGCAGACCTACAGGAGGCGAGCAGTACTTC.

This clonotype appeared many times. This chain joins TRBV6-4 and TRBJ2-2, with D possibly TRBD1 on 6 matching bases. V lost 6 bases, J lost 6 bases, and 14 bases lay in between. Germline CDR1 MRHNA, CDR2 SNTAGT. The CDR3 is 14 amino acids. CDR3 nucleotide sequence: TGTGCCAGCAGAGTACGCAGGGGAGCCGGGGAGCTGTTTTTT. Its translation: CASRVRRGAGELFF.

This clonotype was found a few times. The rearrangement uses TRBV20-1 and TRBJ2-1; 9 bases line up with TRBD1. This CDR3 spans 14 amino acids. J gave up 7 bases and V 3 bases, and 7 bases lay outside the gene matches. The germline CDR1 and CDR2 sequences are DFQATT and SNEGSKA (reference sequence). The chain's CDR3 is CSASRDRVRNEQFF. DNA of the CDR3: TGCAGTGCTAGCCGGGACAGGGTCCGAAATGAGCAGTTCTTC.

V is TRBV29-1 and J is TRBJ1-1; a possible D gene is TRBD1 (6 bases). Deletions cut 7 bases from V and 6 bases from J, with 18 bases between. This CDR3 comprises 13 residues. Germline V gives CDR1 SQVTM, CDR2 ANQGSEA. CDR3 in amino acids: CSADRLIDSEAFF. The CDR3 nucleotides read TGCAGCGCTGACAGGCTGATCGACTCTGAAGCTTTCTTT.

In DNA form, the CDR3 reads TGTGCCAGCAGCTTACAAGGTGGTTCCTCCTACGAGCAGTACTTC. It specifies CASSLQGGSSYEQYF. This chain links TRBV7-3 with TRBJ2-7; no firm D call. With 2 bases removed from V and 0 bases from J, the gap between germline ends came to 11 bases. The CDR3 has 15 residues. Germline V gene lookup returns CDR1 SGHTA and CDR2 FQGTGA. The variable domain in full, completed from reference TRBV7-3 and TRBJ2-7, reads GAGVSQTPSNKVTEKGKYVELRCDPISGHTALYWYRQSLGQGPEFLIYFQGTGAADDSGLPNDRFFAVRPEGSVSTLKIQRTERGDSAVYLCASSLQGGSSYEQYFGPGTRLTVT.

The chain employs TRBV28 and TRBJ1-1; no clear D gene. CDR1 is MDHEN and CDR2 is SYDVKM in the germline V gene. V lost 7 bases and J 11 bases, leaving 14 bases between the germline ends. The CDR3 contains 11 residues. The CDR3 region is CASISQATAFF. The CDR3 DNA is TGTGCCAGCATCTCGCAGGCCACCGCTTTCTTT.

This clonotype was recorded many times. The J gene is TRBJ1-2, the V gene TRBV3-1; D perhaps matches TRBD1 (6 bases). Between the trimmed V and J ends, which lost 2 bases and 7 bases, there was a span of 11 bases. Germline assignment: CDR1 LGHDT and CDR2 YNNKEL (reference sequence). CDR3 length equals 13 residues. The CDR3 sequence: CASSQQGGVGYTF. The DNA of the CDR3 is TGTGCCAGCAGCCAACAAGGGGGAGTTGGCTACACCTTC.

At least ten counts were recorded for this clonotype. This chain joins TRBV3-1 and TRBJ2-3; tentatively, D is TRBD1 (5 bases). The CDR3 has 16 residues. Germline V gene data show CDR1 as LGHDT and CDR2 as YNNKEL (reference sequence). V dropped 0 bases and J dropped 11 bases, with 21 bases sitting between them. CDR3 amino acids: CASSQDIPQGTHRQYF. In DNA, the CDR3 is TGTGCCAGCAGCCAAGATATTCCCCAGGGAACCCATAGGCAGTATTTT.

This clonotype was seen repeatedly, ten times or more. The rearrangement joins TRBV7-2 to TRBJ1-5; D not certain. This CDR3 has 15 residues. Germline values: CDR1 SGHTA, CDR2 FQGNSA. Trimming removed 5 bases from V and 1 base from J, with 12 bases in between. The CDR3 DNA sequence: TGTGCCAGCAGCCCACTGCTCCTAAGCAATCAGCCCCAGCATTTT. This sequence encodes CASSPLLLSNQPQHF.

Regarding this clonotype: Sequence at one end of the junction differs from germline and may be a read error. The gene calls are TRBV4-2 and TRBJ1-2, with D perhaps matching TRBD1 (5 bases). The CDR3 length is 13 residues. CDR1 and CDR2 (germline): LGHNA, YNFKEQ. Here the CDR3 DNA reads TGTGCCATCAGCCGCGGGGGTGGAGAAGGCTACACCTTC. This encodes CAISRGGGEGYTF.

Of note for this clonotype: This may come from a read error, since a much larger clone is one base off. The genes are TRBV10-2 and TRBJ2-7; D not resolved. This CDR3 contains 13 residues. The germline V gene has CDR1 WSHSY and CDR2 SAAADI. The CDR3 bases are TGCACCAGCATGGTGAAGGTTCCCTACGAGCAGTACTTC. This gives the protein CTSMVKVPYEQYF.

Only a few counts were recorded for this clonotype. This chain uses TRBV20-1 with TRBJ2-1; D is ambiguous. The length of the CDR3 is 11 residues. V was cut by 3 bases and J by 9 bases, with 9 bases left in between. Germline V lookup: CDR1 DFQATT, CDR2 SNEGSKA (reference sequence). CDR3 residues: CSARGNGEQFF. CDR3 bases: TGCAGTGCTAGGGGAAACGGTGAGCAGTTCTTC.

V gene TRBV4-2 combines with J gene TRBJ2-7; 10 bases map to TRBD1. CDR3 length equals 16 residues. The trim removed 0 bases at V and 6 bases at J, leaving 8 bases unmatched. Per germline, CDR1 LGHNA and CDR2 YNFKEQ. The CDR3 bases are TGTGCCAGCAGCCAAGATCCGGGACAGGGGTCAGTCGAGCAGTACTTC. Protein: CASSQDPGQGSVEQYF.

This clonotype was found many times. The rearrangement uses TRBV20-1 and TRBJ1-5; D might be TRBD1 (6 bases). CDR1 is DFQATT and CDR2 is SNEGSKA in the germline V gene (reference sequence). V shed 5 bases and J shed 1 base, with 12 bases lying between them. The CDR3 consists of 14 residues. As DNA, the CDR3 is TGCAGTGCTGCCGGGACACCGAGCAATCAGCCCCAGCATTTT. Amino acid sequence: CSAAGTPSNQPQHF.

This clonotype was counted many times. This chain uses TRBV7-2 with TRBJ1-1; the match to TRBD1 covers 8 bases. V gave up 6 bases and J gave up 0 bases; unmatched junction bases: 3. Germline values: CDR1 SGHTA, CDR2 FQGNSA. This CDR3 is built from 14 residues. The CDR3 DNA sequence: TGTGCCAGCAGGCCGGACAGGGTGAACACTGAAGCTTTCTTT. Amino acids: CASRPDRVNTEAFF. The complete variable domain, with remaining parts taken from reference TRBV7-2 and TRBJ1-1, reads GAGVSQSPSNKVTEKGKDVELRCDPISGHTALYWYRQSLGQGLEFLIYFQGNSAPDKSGLPSDRFSAERTGGSVSTLTIQRTQQEDSAVYLCASRPDRVNTEAFFGQGTRLTVV.

The table lists this clonotype with many counts. The CDR3 region is CSGGTDEAFF. The CDR3 DNA reads as TGCAGCGGGGGGACAGACGAAGCTTTCTTT. The chain is built from TRBV29-1 and TRBJ1-1; TRBD1 agrees at 7 bases. Germline CDR1 and CDR2: SQVTM and ANQGSEA. CDR3 length: 10 residues. Germline trimming cut 7 bases from V and 8 bases from J; bases unmatched to any gene: 4.

This clonotype has at least ten counts. The chain has TRBV29-1 and TRBJ2-3, with TRBD2 identical over 12 bases. Trimming cost V 4 bases and J 3 bases; bases outside gene matches: 8. The CDR3 has 16 amino acids. CDR1 and CDR2 (germline): SQVTM, ANQGSEA. The chain's CDR3 is CSVVPSGRARTDTQYF. CDR3 DNA sequence: TGCAGCGTTGTCCCTAGCGGGAGGGCGAGGACAGATACGCAGTATTTT.

The V and J genes are TRBV4-2 and TRBJ1-1; TRBD1 matches 11 bases. V lost 4 bases to trimming and J lost 5 bases; unmatched junction nucleotides: 9. Germline values: CDR1 LGHNA, CDR2 YNFKEQ. The CDR3 runs 16 residues. The CDR3 loop is CASSPGQGDGRTEAFF. The CDR3 nucleotides are TGTGCCAGCAGCCCGGGACAGGGGGATGGTAGGACTGAAGCTTTCTTT.

This clonotype is labeled medium-sized (0.01 to 0.1%). V gene TRBV12-3 or TRBV12-4 combines with J gene TRBJ1-3; D perhaps matches TRBD1 (6 bases). V was shortened by 3 bases and J by 7 bases, with 16 bases between the two germline ends. The length of the CDR3 is 15 residues. The CDR3 region has the DNA TGTGCCAGCAGTTTGGGGACAAACGTGGGCAACACCATATATTTT. This codes for CASSLGTNVGNTIYF.